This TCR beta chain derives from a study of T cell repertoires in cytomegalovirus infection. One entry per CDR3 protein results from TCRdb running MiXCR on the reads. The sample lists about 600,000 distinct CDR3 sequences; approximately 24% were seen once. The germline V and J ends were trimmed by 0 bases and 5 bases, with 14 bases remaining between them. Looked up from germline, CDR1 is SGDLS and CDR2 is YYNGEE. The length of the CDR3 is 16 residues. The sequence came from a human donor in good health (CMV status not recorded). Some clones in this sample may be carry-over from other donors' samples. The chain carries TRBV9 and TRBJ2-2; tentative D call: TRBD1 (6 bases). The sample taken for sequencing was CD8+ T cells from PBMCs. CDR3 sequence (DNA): TGTGCCAGCAGCGTAGTGAGCAGGGGAAGAACCGGGGAGCTGTTTTTT. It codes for CASSVVSRGRTGELFF.